This T cell receptor beta chain was found in a study of blood T cell repertoires in COVID-19. Across the study: T cells, B-cell-depleted T cells, or PBMCs supplied cDNA or gDNA.

Recruits, aged about 18 to 90 years, lived in roughly 22 US areas. Participants' own reports of clinical history determined their cohort assignment. Authors' data handling: Using reference gene primer amplification, nucleated cell counts were estimated. Libraries were prepared by immunoSEQ multiplex PCR; TCRdb keeps only in-frame clonotypes and omits some of them. V and J calls and clone size follow that table, whereas D and trimming were derived from the DNA. Among about 200,000 clones listed, about 82% were seen once. Germline assignment: CDR1 SGHRS and CDR2 YFSETQ. The CDR3 contains 13 residues. V gave up 0 bases and J gave up 6 bases, with 9 bases separating them.

What was sequenced was PBMCs or T cells enriched from blood (not recorded which). The rearrangement uses TRBV5-1 and TRBJ1-1; no reliable D call. The TCR originated in a man between 35 and 55 years old with acute COVID-19. CDR3 sequence (DNA): TGCGCCAGCAGCTTGGGACCGAGGGCTGAAGCTTTCTTT. It yields the protein CASSLGPRAEAFF.